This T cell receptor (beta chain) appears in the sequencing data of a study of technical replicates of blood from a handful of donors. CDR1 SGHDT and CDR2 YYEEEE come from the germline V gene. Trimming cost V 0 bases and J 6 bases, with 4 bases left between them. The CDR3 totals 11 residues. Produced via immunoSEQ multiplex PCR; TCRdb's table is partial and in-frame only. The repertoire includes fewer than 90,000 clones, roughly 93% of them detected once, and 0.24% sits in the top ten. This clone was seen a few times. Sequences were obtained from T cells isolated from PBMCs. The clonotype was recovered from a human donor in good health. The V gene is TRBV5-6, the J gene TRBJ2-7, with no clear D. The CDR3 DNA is TGTGCCAGCAGCTTGGGTCTCGAGCAGTACTTC. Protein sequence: CASSLGLEQYF.